A single sample is the source of the 9 T cell receptor beta chains below, sequenced in a study of blood T cell repertoires in COVID-19. Repertoires were generated with immunoSEQ multiplex PCR, while TCRdb's copy carries only in-frame clones and drops some. The sample yields 200,000 to 250,000 clones, about nine tenths seen once. Sequencing was carried out using PBMCs or T cells enriched from blood (not recorded which). All receptors come from a man between 18 and 35 years old with acute COVID-19.

The chain combines TRBV25-1 with TRBJ2-7; 13 positions agree with TRBD2. The J segment lost 5 bases and the V segment lost 2 bases, leaving 12 bases of the junction unmatched. Germline V gene sequence: CDR1 MGHDK, CDR2 SYGVNS. This CDR3 region has 18 residues. The CDR3 is CASSEPVGLAGEGDEQYF. The CDR3 nucleotides read TGTGCCAGCAGTGAACCCGTCGGACTAGCGGGAGAAGGCGACGAGCAGTACTTC.

J is TRBJ2-1 and V is TRBV11-3; 7 bases match TRBD2. V was pared by 3 bases and J by 5 bases, with 4 bases of the junction left unmatched. The V gene's germline CDR1 is SGHNT and CDR2 YENEEA. The CDR3 covers 14 residues. The CDR3 region is CASSLGGGNNEQFF. The CDR3 DNA is TGTGCCAGCAGCTTGGGCGGGGGTAACAATGAGCAGTTCTTC.

The chain links TRBV7-9 to TRBJ2-7, with TRBD1 matching over 7 bases. J gave up 3 bases and V 4 bases, and 12 bases lay outside the gene matches. Germline loops: CDR1 SEHNR, CDR2 FQNEAQ (reference sequence). The CDR3 is made up of 16 amino acids. For the CDR3, the DNA is TGTGCCAGCAGCTCCCGCGGACAGGAGGCGTTCTACGAGCAGTACTTC. Translating gives CASSSRGQEAFYEQYF.

On this clone: The same CDR3 can be traced to other DNA sequences in this sample. The V call is TRBV18, the J call TRBJ1-5, with TRBD1 as a possible D gene (5 bases). The germline CDR1 and CDR2 sequences are KGHSH and LQKENI. This CDR3 spans 14 amino acids. Between the trimmed V and J ends, which lost 2 bases and 3 bases, there was a span of 8 bases. This CDR3 reads CASSPGGSNQPQHF. The CDR3 region has the DNA TGTGCCAGCTCACCAGGGGGGTCCAATCAGCCCCAGCATTTT.

The chain carries TRBV9 and TRBJ2-7; 7 bases match TRBD1. The CDR3 has 15 amino acids. CDR1 and CDR2 (germline): SGDLS, YYNGEE. J lost 4 bases, V lost 4 bases, and 11 bases had no gene match. As DNA, the CDR3 is TGTGCCAGCAGCCCATCGGACAGGACTGTATACGAGCAGTACTTC. This encodes CASSPSDRTVYEQYF.

V and J are TRBV7-9 and TRBJ1-1; D may be TRBD1 (5 bases). The V and J ends lost 5 bases and 6 bases respectively, with 16 bases between them. Germline CDR1 is SEHNR and CDR2 is FQNEAQ (reference sequence). This CDR3 contains 14 residues. As DNA, the CDR3 is TGTGCCAGCAGCCCCTCAGGGCCCGTCTCTGAAGCTTTCTTT. Protein sequence: CASSPSGPVSEAFF.

V usage is TRBV7-6 and J usage is TRBJ2-1; perhaps TRBD1 as D (6 bases). This CDR3 has 16 residues. Per the germline V gene, CDR1 is SGHVS and CDR2 is FNYEAQ. V lost 5 bases and J lost 8, with 22 bases in between. The CDR3 nucleotides read TGTGCCAGCAGCGTGTCCGGGACATACATTACCCATGAGCAGTTCTTC. As protein: CASSVSGTYITHEQFF.

The chain combines TRBV30 with TRBJ1-1, with TRBD1 matching 9 bases. V lost 1 base to trimming and J lost 6 bases; unmatched junction nucleotides: 3. This CDR3 is built from 13 residues. From germline, CDR1 is GTSNPN and CDR2 SVGIG (reference sequence). DNA of the CDR3: TGTGCCTGGAGTGGGACAGGGGTTGCTGAAGCTTTCTTT. It yields the protein CAWSGTGVAEAFF.

The chain couples TRBV30 to TRBJ1-5; D is possibly TRBD1 (6 bases). Per germline, CDR1 GTSNPN and CDR2 SVGIG (reference sequence). Trimming took off 2 bases at V and 1 base at J, with 6 bases between the two ends. The CDR3 contains 13 residues. CDR3 coding DNA: TGTGCCTGGAGTCAGGGGAGCAATCAGCCCCAGCATTTT. It codes for CAWSQGSNQPQHF.